The next 28 T cell receptor beta chains were all read from a single sample in a study of blood T cell repertoires in COVID-19 (dated by TCRdb to the early 2020s). Library preparation was by the immunoSEQ multiplex PCR assay. TCRdb re-hosts the immuneACCESS table, in-frame sequences only. Its copies lack some clones; in the studies checked, an unresolved V gene accounts for under half of them, and the cause for the rest is not known. The sample includes over 250,000 clones, with 75% to 90% observed a single time. Of the sample, roughly 13% falls within the top ten clones. Sequences were obtained from peripheral blood. The receptor source for this set is a woman aged 70-85 years with COVID-19, enrolled during active disease.

This chain links TRBV6-5 with TRBJ1-3, with a weak D call TRBD1 (6 bases). The CDR3 is made up of 16 amino acids. V lost 3 bases and J lost 3, with 15 bases in between. The germline gives CDR1 MNHEY, CDR2 SVGAGI. The CDR3 DNA is TGTGCCAGCAGTTATTCGGACAGACTTAATGGAAACACCATATATTTT. This gives the protein CASSYSDRLNGNTIYF.

The chain links TRBV5-6 to TRBJ2-5, with TRBD2 identical over 14 bases. The CDR3 consists of 17 residues. Per germline, CDR1 SGHDT and CDR2 YYEEEE. Trimming removed 4 bases from V and 5 bases from J; junction bases left unmatched: 10. CDR3 amino acids: CASSPGTSGGYGETQYF. The CDR3 nucleotides read TGTGCCAGCAGCCCCGGGACTAGCGGGGGATACGGGGAGACCCAGTACTTC.

The rearrangement joins TRBV6-1 to TRBJ2-1, with a tentative D call TRBD2 (7 bases). This CDR3 is 16 amino acids long. Germline V gene sequence: CDR1 MNHNS, CDR2 SASEGT. V lost 3 bases and J 4 bases, leaving 16 bases between the germline ends. In nucleotides, the CDR3 is TGTGCCAGCAGTGACTTGGCGGGGGCCGTTTACAATGAGCAGTTCTTC. It yields the protein CASSDLAGAVYNEQFF.

The J gene is TRBJ1-2, the V gene TRBV30; no clear D gene. Per germline, CDR1 GTSNPN and CDR2 SVGIG (reference sequence). Trimming stripped 2 bases from V and 0 bases from J, with 10 bases between. CDR3 length: 14 amino acids. CDR3: CAWSTGLANYGYTF. The CDR3 DNA sequence: TGTGCCTGGAGTACCGGACTAGCTAACTATGGCTACACCTTC.

The V and J genes are TRBV18 and TRBJ2-6, with 7 bases identical to TRBD1. The CDR3 is made up of 17 amino acids. The trim removed 3 bases at V and 0 bases at J, leaving 5 bases unmatched. The germline CDR1 and CDR2 sequences are KGHSH and LQKENI. CDR3 loop: CASSPGTADSGANVLTF. CDR3 in DNA: TGTGCCAGCTCACCCGGGACAGCCGACTCTGGGGCCAACGTCCTGACTTTC.

V gene TRBV6-5 combines with J gene TRBJ2-7; D gene ambiguous. Germline CDR1 MNHEY, CDR2 SVGAGI. The V end lost 0 bases, the J end lost 3 bases, and 9 bases lay between the germline ends. This CDR3 comprises 14 residues. The DNA for the CDR3 is TGTGCCAGCAGTTACTCGGGCACCAACTACGAGCAGTACTTC. Amino acids: CASSYSGTNYEQYF.

This clone came up once. The chain carries TRBV19 and TRBJ2-7, with D perhaps TRBD2 (5 bases). In germline, CDR1 is LNHDA, CDR2 SQIVND (reference sequence). Trimming shortened V by 5 bases and J by 7 bases, and 12 bases separated the two germline ends. The CDR3 is made up of 12 amino acids. CDR3 DNA: TGTGCCAGTAGTCAGAACAGAGGGGAGCAGTACTTC. Protein product: CASSQNRGEQYF.

The V call is TRBV7-2, the J call TRBJ2-1; 7 positions agree with TRBD1. This CDR3 has 15 amino acids. Germline V gene data show CDR1 as SGHTA and CDR2 as FQGNSA. V gave up 6 bases and J gave up 7 bases; unmatched junction bases: 12. In DNA form, the CDR3 reads TGTGCCAGCAGTCTAGTCCCGACAGGGATAAATGAGCAGTTCTTC. Protein product: CASSLVPTGINEQFF.

This sequence joins TRBV19 and TRBJ1-6; weak D call: TRBD1 (6 bases). The CDR3 runs 14 residues. Trimming pared 7 bases from V and 6 bases from J, leaving 13 bases between. Germline CDR1 and CDR2: LNHDA and SQIVND (reference sequence). The CDR3: CASTPGQGNSPLHF. The CDR3 coding sequence is TGTGCCAGTACCCCGGGACAAGGTAATTCACCCCTCCACTTT.

This chain joins TRBV7-2 and TRBJ2-5; possibly TRBD2 for D (6 bases). Germline lookup yields CDR1 SGHTA and CDR2 FQGNSA. The CDR3 spans 13 residues. V lost 4 bases and J lost 2, with 8 bases in between. DNA for the CDR3: TGTGCCAGCAGCTCGGGACTTCAAGAGACCCAGTACTTC. It is translated as CASSSGLQETQYF.

V and J are TRBV27 and TRBJ2-5; D might be TRBD2 (7 bases). The V gene lost 2 bases and the J gene lost 7 bases, with 14 bases spanning the gap. The CDR3 spans 14 residues. Germline CDR1 is MNHEY and CDR2 is SMNVEV (reference sequence). Here the CDR3 reads CASSLGGALGTQYF. DNA of the CDR3: TGTGCCAGCAGTTTAGGGGGGGCCCTAGGGACCCAGTACTTC.

The CDR3 protein is CASSPPSRGHGYTF. The CDR3, as DNA: TGTGCCAGCTCACCACCGTCGAGGGGGCATGGCTACACCTTC. The chain links TRBV18 to TRBJ1-2; TRBD1 agrees at 7 bases. In germline, CDR1 is KGHSH, CDR2 LQKENI. V lost 0 bases, J lost 6 bases, and 4 bases stayed unmatched. This CDR3 is built from 14 residues.

The chain's CDR3 is CASSVGTEAEQFF. In DNA, the CDR3 is TGCGCCAGCAGCGTTGGGACAGAAGCTGAGCAGTTCTTC. The chain recombines TRBV5-1 with TRBJ2-1; 7 nucleotides line up with TRBD1. Germline CDR1 and CDR2: SGHRS and YFSETQ. This CDR3 spans 13 amino acids. V dropped 4 bases and J dropped 9; count of bases not matched to a gene: 7.

The genes are TRBV29-1 and TRBJ1-1, with a weak D call TRBD1 (6 bases). V was pared by 6 bases and J by 1 base, with 12 bases between. Germline V gives CDR1 SQVTM, CDR2 ANQGSEA. This CDR3 has 13 residues. The CDR3: CSVKRQANTEAFF. The CDR3 DNA sequence: TGCAGCGTAAAGAGACAGGCGAACACTGAAGCTTTCTTT.

The CDR3 coding sequence is TGTGCCAGCAGTGAGGACAGCGGCCCTCAGCCCCAGCATTTT. Its protein product is CASSEDSGPQPQHF. The V and J genes are TRBV6-1 and TRBJ1-5; D possibly corresponds to TRBD1 (6 bases). The CDR3 consists of 14 residues. Germline values: CDR1 MNHNS, CDR2 SASEGT. V gave up 3 bases and J gave up 6 bases, with 12 bases separating them.

V is TRBV11-2 and J is TRBJ2-3, with 11 bases aligning to TRBD1. The V gene end was trimmed by 2 bases and the J gene end by 4 bases; junction bases not matched to a gene: 11. Germline-derived CDR1 and CDR2 are SGHAT and FQNNGV. This CDR3 spans 18 amino acids. The CDR3 sequence: CASSLRPGQGERADTQYF. In DNA, the CDR3 is TGTGCCAGCAGCTTACGCCCGGGACAGGGGGAGAGGGCAGATACGCAGTATTTT.

About this clone: Its ends do not fully match the called genes, so a read error is possible. The chain recombines TRBV2 with TRBJ2-7; a possible D gene is TRBD2 (6 bases). The CDR3 covers 13 residues. Per the germline V gene, CDR1 is SNHLY and CDR2 is FYNNEI. This CDR3 reads CASREGLAAPRYF. The CDR3 coding sequence is TGTGCCAGCAGAGAAGGATTAGCGGCTCCACGATACTTC.

The genes are TRBV24-1 and TRBJ2-2; TRBD2 matches at 8 bases. This CDR3 is built from 13 residues. V dropped 9 bases and J dropped 7; count of bases not matched to a gene: 6. Per the germline V gene, CDR1 is KGHDR and CDR2 is SFDVKD. The CDR3 loop reads CATGTRTVGELFF. The DNA for the CDR3 is TGTGCCACCGGGACTAGGACGGTCGGGGAGCTGTTTTTT.

This chain joins TRBV14 and TRBJ2-1, with D perhaps TRBD1 (7 bases). The CDR3 has 17 residues. V was shortened by 1 base and J by 2 bases, with 15 bases between the two germline ends. From germline, CDR1 is SGHDN and CDR2 FVKESK. CDR3 in amino acids: CASSQVGGGGPYNEQFF. The CDR3 coding sequence is TGTGCCAGCAGCCAAGTAGGAGGGGGCGGCCCCTACAATGAGCAGTTCTTC.

The chain is built from TRBV12-3 or TRBV12-4 and TRBJ2-2; no firm D call. This CDR3 is built from 12 residues. Trimming stripped 5 bases from V and 6 bases from J, with 7 bases between. CDR3 region: CASSPPAGELFF. CDR3 DNA: TGTGCCAGCAGTCCTCCAGCCGGGGAGCTGTTTTTT.

V is TRBV5-4 and J is TRBJ1-2; 8 nucleotides line up with TRBD1. The germline gives CDR1 SGHNT, CDR2 YYREEE (reference sequence). J lost 2 bases, V lost 4 bases, and 7 bases had no gene match. The CDR3 extends over 15 amino acids. CDR3 sequence: CASSPGQGLNYGYTF. The CDR3, as DNA: TGTGCCAGCAGCCCTGGACAGGGACTCAACTATGGCTACACCTTC.

The chain uses TRBV28 and TRBJ2-7, with D perhaps matching TRBD1 (6 bases). CDR1 MDHEN and CDR2 SYDVKM come from the germline V gene. Trimming pared 3 bases from V and 3 bases from J, leaving 9 bases between. The CDR3 extends over 13 amino acids. The CDR3 here is CASSFQGFYEQYF. In DNA form, the CDR3 reads TGTGCCAGCAGTTTCCAGGGGTTCTACGAGCAGTACTTC.

This sequence joins TRBV18 and TRBJ1-1, with a possible D match to TRBD1 (6 bases). Trimming took 4 bases from V and 1 from J, leaving 10 bases between them. The CDR3 length is 14 residues. From germline, CDR1 is KGHSH and CDR2 LQKENI. CDR3 in DNA: TGTGCCAGCTCACTCTGGACAGAGAACACTGAAGCTTTCTTT. Translated: CASSLWTENTEAFF.

J is TRBJ2-1 and V is TRBV29-1, with a possible D match to TRBD1 (6 bases). The CDR3 sequence is 15 residues long. Germline V gives CDR1 SQVTM, CDR2 ANQGSEA. Trimming pared 2 bases from V and 8 bases from J, leaving 19 bases between. The chain's CDR3 is CSVEFPGIRGDEQFF. Written as DNA, the CDR3 is TGCAGCGTTGAATTCCCCGGAATCAGGGGCGATGAGCAGTTCTTC.

The chain joins TRBV30 to TRBJ2-6, with TRBD1 as a possible D gene (6 bases). CDR3 size: 15 residues. V lost 3 bases and J lost 6, with 15 bases in between. CDR1 GTSNPN and CDR2 SVGIG come from the germline V gene (reference sequence). CDR3 DNA sequence: TGTGCCTGGAGGTCACAGGGTCGTCAGGCCAACGTCCTGACTTTC. Protein: CAWRSQGRQANVLTF.

This clone was observed a single time. The rearrangement links TRBV24-1 to TRBJ2-7, with a possible D match to TRBD1 (6 bases). With 2 bases removed from V and 1 base from J, the gap between germline ends came to 11 bases. From germline, CDR1 is KGHDR and CDR2 SFDVKD. The CDR3 covers 15 residues. DNA of the CDR3: TGTGCCACCAGTGATTCAGGGGTTCGGTCCTACGAGCAGTACTTC. Amino acids: CATSDSGVRSYEQYF.

This clone showed up just once. The rearrangement joins TRBV5-1 to TRBJ2-1; 7 bases are shared with TRBD2. Trimming took 1 base from V and 3 from J; bases not matched to a gene: 1. Germline CDR1 is SGHRS and CDR2 is YFSETQ. CDR3 length: 14 amino acids. The CDR3 reads CASSLPGGYNEQFF. CDR3 bases: TGCGCCAGCAGCTTGCCGGGGGGCTACAATGAGCAGTTCTTC. The full variable domain, rest sourced from reference TRBV5-1 and TRBJ2-1, is KAGVTQTPRYLIKTRGQQVTLSCSPISGHRSVSWYQQTPGQGLQFLFEYFSETQRNKGNFPGRFSGRQFSNSRSEMNVSTLELGDSALYLCASSLPGGYNEQFFGPGTRLTVL.

The chain combines TRBV3-1 (or the pseudogene TRBV3-2) with TRBJ1-1; 8 bases are a match to TRBD1. The CDR3 contains 15 residues. The junction had 8 bases not matched to a gene; V was cut back by 1 base and J by 7 bases. Germline loops: CDR1 LGHDT, CDR2 YNNKEL (reference sequence). CDR3 amino acids: CASSQVSTGVGEAFF. The CDR3 DNA sequence: TGTGCCAGCAGCCAAGTTTCGACAGGGGTGGGTGAAGCTTTCTTT.